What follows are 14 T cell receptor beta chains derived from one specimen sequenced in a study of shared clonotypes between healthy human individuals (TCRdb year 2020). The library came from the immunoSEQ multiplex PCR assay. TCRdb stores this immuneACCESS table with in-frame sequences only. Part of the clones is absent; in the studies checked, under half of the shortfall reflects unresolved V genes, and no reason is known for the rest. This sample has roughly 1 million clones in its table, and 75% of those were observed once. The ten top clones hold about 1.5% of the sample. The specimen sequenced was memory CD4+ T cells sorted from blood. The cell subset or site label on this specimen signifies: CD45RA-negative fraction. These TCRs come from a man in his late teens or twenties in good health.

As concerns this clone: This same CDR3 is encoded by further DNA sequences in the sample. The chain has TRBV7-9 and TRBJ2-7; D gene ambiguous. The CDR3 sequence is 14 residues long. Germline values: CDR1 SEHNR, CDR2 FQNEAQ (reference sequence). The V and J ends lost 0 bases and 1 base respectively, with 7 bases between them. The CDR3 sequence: CASSLAGSSYEQYF. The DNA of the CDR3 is TGTGCCAGCAGCTTAGCGGGATCGTCCTACGAGCAGTACTTC.

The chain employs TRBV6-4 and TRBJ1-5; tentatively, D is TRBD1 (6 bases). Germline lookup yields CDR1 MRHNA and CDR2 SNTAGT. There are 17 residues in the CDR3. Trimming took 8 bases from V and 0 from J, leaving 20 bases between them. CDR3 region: CASQVGAGSYSNQPQHF. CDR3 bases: TGTGCCAGCCAAGTGGGGGCGGGTTCCTATAGCAATCAGCCCCAGCATTTT.

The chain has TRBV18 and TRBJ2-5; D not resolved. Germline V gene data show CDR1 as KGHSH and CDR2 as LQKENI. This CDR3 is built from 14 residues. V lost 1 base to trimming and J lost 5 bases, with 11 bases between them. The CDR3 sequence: CASSPLPGWETQYF. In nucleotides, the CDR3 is TGTGCCAGCTCACCACTTCCTGGATGGGAGACCCAGTACTTC.

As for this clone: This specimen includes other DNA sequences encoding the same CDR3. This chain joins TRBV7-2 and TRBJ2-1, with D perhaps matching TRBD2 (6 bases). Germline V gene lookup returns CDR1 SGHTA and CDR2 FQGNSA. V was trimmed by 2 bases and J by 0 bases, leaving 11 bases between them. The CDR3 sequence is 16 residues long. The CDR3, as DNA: TGTGCCAGCAGCTTAAGTGGCGGGAACTCCTACAATGAGCAGTTCTTC. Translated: CASSLSGGNSYNEQFF. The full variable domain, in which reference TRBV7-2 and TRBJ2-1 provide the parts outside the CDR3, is GAGVSQSPSNKVTEKGKDVELRCDPISGHTALYWYRQSLGQGLEFLIYFQGNSAPDKSGLPSDRFSAERTGGSVSTLTIQRTQQEDSAVYLCASSLSGGNSYNEQFFGPGTRLTVL.

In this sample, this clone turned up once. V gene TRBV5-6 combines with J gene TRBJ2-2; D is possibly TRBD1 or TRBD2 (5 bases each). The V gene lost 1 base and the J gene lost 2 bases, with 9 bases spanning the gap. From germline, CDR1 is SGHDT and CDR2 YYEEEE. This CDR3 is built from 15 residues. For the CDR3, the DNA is TGTGCCAGCAGCTTGTTTGGGACCAACACCGGGGAGCTGTTTTTT. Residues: CASSLFGTNTGELFF.

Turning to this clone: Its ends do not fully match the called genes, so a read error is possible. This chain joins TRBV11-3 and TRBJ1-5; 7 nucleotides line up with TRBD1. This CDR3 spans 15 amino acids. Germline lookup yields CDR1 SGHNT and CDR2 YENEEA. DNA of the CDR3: TGTACCAGCAGCTTAACTGGGACAGGCAATCAGCCCCAGCATTTT. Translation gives CTSSLTGTGNQPQHF.

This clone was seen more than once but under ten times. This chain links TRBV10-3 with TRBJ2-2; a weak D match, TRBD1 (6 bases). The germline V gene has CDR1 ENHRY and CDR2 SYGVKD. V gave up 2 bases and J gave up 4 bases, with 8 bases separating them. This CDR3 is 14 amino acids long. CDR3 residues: CAISETGSTGELFF. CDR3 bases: TGTGCCATCAGTGAGACAGGGAGCACCGGGGAGCTGTTTTTT.

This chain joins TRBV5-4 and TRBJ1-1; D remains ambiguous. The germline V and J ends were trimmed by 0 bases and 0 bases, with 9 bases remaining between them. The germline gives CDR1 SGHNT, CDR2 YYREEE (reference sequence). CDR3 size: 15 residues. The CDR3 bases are TGTGCCAGCAGCTTGGTGCAGAACTTGAACACTGAAGCTTTCTTT. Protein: CASSLVQNLNTEAFF. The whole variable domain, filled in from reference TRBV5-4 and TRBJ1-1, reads ETGVTQSPTHLIKTRGQQVTLRCSSQSGHNTVSWYQQALGQGPQFIFQYYREEENGRGNFPPRFSGLQFPNYSSELNVNALELDDSALYLCASSLVQNLNTEAFFGQGTRLTVV.

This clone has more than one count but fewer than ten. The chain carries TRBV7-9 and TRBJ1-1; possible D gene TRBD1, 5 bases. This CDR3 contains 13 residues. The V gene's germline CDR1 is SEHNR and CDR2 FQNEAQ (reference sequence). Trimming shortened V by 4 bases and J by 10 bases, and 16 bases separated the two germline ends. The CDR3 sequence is CASSSDRVVRAFF. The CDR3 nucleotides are TGTGCCAGCAGCTCAGACAGAGTCGTGAGAGCTTTCTTT.

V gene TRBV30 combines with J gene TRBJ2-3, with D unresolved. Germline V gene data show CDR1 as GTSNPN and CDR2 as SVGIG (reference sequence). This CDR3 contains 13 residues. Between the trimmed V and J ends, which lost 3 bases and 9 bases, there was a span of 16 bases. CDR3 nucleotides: TGTGCCTGGAGCGAAATTACTTCTATGACGCAGTATTTT. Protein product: CAWSEITSMTQYF.

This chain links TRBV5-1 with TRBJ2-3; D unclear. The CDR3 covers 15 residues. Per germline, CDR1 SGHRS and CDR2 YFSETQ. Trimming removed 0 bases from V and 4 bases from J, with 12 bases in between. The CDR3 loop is CASSLAVSFSDTQYF. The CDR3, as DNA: TGCGCCAGCAGCTTGGCCGTCAGTTTCTCAGATACGCAGTATTTT. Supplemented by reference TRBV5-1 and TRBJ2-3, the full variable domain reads KAGVTQTPRYLIKTRGQQVTLSCSPISGHRSVSWYQQTPGQGLQFLFEYFSETQRNKGNFPGRFSGRQFSNSRSEMNVSTLELGDSALYLCASSLAVSFSDTQYFGPGTRLTVL.

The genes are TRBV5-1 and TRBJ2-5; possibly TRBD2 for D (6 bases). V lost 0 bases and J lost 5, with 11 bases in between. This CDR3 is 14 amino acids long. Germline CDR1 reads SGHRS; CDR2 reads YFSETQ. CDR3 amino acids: CASSLEAGRETQYF. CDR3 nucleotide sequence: TGCGCCAGCAGCTTGGAGGCAGGGAGGGAGACCCAGTACTTC.

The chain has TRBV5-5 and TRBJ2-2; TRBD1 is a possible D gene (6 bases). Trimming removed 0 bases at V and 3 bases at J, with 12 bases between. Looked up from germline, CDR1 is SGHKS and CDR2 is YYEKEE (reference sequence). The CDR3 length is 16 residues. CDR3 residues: CASSLVAGAYTGELFF. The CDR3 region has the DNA TGTGCCAGCAGCTTGGTGGCAGGGGCCTACACCGGGGAGCTGTTTTTT.

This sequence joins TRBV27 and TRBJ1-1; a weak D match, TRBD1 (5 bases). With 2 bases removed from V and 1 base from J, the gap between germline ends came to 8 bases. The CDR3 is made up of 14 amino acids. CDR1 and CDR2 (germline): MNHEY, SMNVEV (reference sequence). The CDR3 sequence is CASSLGGKNTEAFF. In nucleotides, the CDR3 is TGTGCCAGCAGTTTAGGGGGGAAGAACACTGAAGCTTTCTTT.